Listed here are 32 T cell receptor delta chains from one sample, sequenced in a study of gamma-delta chains in newborns, infants, children. TCRdb reanalysed the reads via CATT. The repertoire includes about 4,900 delta-chain clones, about 4% of them detected once, and approximately 7.8% sits in the top ten. Input material: blood. These receptors originate from a child who was a newborn, infant or young child, either healthy, febrile or measles-vaccinated (not recorded which).

Remarks on this clone: This likely reflects a read error, since a far larger clone is one base away. At the DNA level, this CDR3 is encoded by other sequences in the same sample as well. The rearrangement joins TRDV2 to TRDJ3; 9 nucleotides match TRDD3. Germline assignment: CDR1 GEAIGNYY and CDR2 EKD. The CDR3 covers 23 residues. The CDR3 reads CACDTRKTTGGIPRSWDTRQMFF. As DNA, the CDR3 is TGTGCCTGTGACACGAGAAAAACTACTGGGGGGATACCCCGCTCCTGGGACACCCGGCAGATGTTTTTC.

In its sample, this clone was seen a few times. The chain combines TRDV2 with TRDJ3, with TRDD3 matching 7 bases. Germline V gene sequence: CDR1 GEAIGNYY, CDR2 EKD. J lost 1 base, V lost 0 bases, and 5 bases had no gene match. This CDR3 spans 18 amino acids. CDR3 sequence: CACDTVLGESWDTRQMFF. The CDR3 DNA reads TGTGCCTGTGACACCGTATTGGGGGAGTCCTGGGACACCCGACAGATGTTTTTC.

This clone showed up just a few times. Mismatch with germline at one junction end may stem from a read error. The identical CDR3 is also encoded by other nucleotide sequences in the sample. The genes are TRDV2 and TRDJ3; 7 nucleotides line up with TRDD3. The CDR3 extends over 20 amino acids. In germline, CDR1 is GEAIGNYY, CDR2 EKD. The CDR3 protein is CACDWGTGPHSSWDTRQMFF. CDR3 nucleotide sequence: TGTGCCTGTGACTGGGGGACGGGACCCCACAGCTCCTGGGACACCCGCCAGATGTTTTTC.

By proportion, this clone is large (0.1 to 1%). This sample includes further DNA sequences coding for the same CDR3. V and J are TRDV2 and TRDJ3, with 9 bases lining up with TRDD3. V dropped 3 bases and J dropped 0; count of bases not matched to a gene: 8. There are 19 residues in the CDR3. Germline assignment: CDR1 GEAIGNYY and CDR2 EKD. The CDR3 DNA reads as TGTGCCTGTGACTCAGTACTGGGGGACCTCTCCTGGGACACCCGACAGATGTTTTTC. Its translation is CACDSVLGDLSWDTRQMFF.

In this sample, this clone turned up a few times. The amino acid sequence in TCRdb belongs to a much larger clone and departs from this DNA's translation at residue 11, likely a sequencing read error; the sequence shown is translated from the DNA. This rearrangement joins TRDV3 to TRDJ2; TRDD2 might be the D (6 bases). The CDR3 has 20 residues. V dropped 0 bases and J dropped 2 bases, with 28 bases sitting between them. CDR1 TVYSNPD and CDR2 GDNSRS come from the germline V gene (reference sequence). The CDR3 region has the DNA TGTGCCTTTAGCGGGATCCTACGAGGGTGGTGGATAAACTTGACAGCACAACTCTTCTTT. Its translation: CAFSGILRGWWINLTAQLFF.

A few counts support this clone. Translating this DNA gives a protein that differs at residue 5 from the TCRdb one, which belongs to a much larger clone; a read error is likely, and the protein shown is this translation. This chain joins TRDV2 and TRDJ2; 8 bases align to TRDD3. The germline V gene has CDR1 GEAIGNYY and CDR2 EKD. V shed 3 bases, J shed 0 bases, and the junction held 11 bases outside the gene matches. The CDR3 contains 18 residues. The CDR3 protein is CACDSLYWGASLTAQLFF. The CDR3 DNA is TGTGCCTGTGACTCTCTTTACTGGGGGGCCTCTTTGACAGCACAACTCTTCTTT.

By proportion, this clone is medium-sized (0.01 to 0.1%). This chain connects TRDV1 to TRDJ1; D tentatively reads TRDD2 or TRDD3 (8 bases each). The germline V and J ends were trimmed by 4 bases and 0 bases, with 18 bases remaining between them. Germline values: CDR1 TSWWSYY, CDR2 QGS. CDR3 size: 17 residues. The CDR3 DNA sequence: TGTGCTCTTGGGGGGAACTTCCTACTGGGGGACACCGATAAACTCATCTTT. Translated: CALGGNFLLGDTDKLIF.

As to this clone: A far larger clone is one nucleotide away, so this likely arose from a read error. The chain is built from TRAV29/DV5 and TRDJ2; TRDD3 matches 7 bases. CDR1 is NSMFDY and CDR2 is ISSIKDK in the germline V gene. The CDR3 is made up of 15 amino acids. The ends lost 4 bases at V and 4 bases at J; junction bases unmatched: 10. In DNA, the CDR3 is TGTGCAGCATCAATATTGGGGGAGCCGACAGCACAACTCTTCTTT. Protein: CAASILGEPTAQLFF.

On this clone itself: A far larger clone lies a single base away; this is likely a read error. At the DNA level, this CDR3 is encoded by other sequences in the same sample as well. J is TRDJ3 and V is TRDV2; 8 nucleotides match TRDD3. Per germline, CDR1 GEAIGNYY and CDR2 EKD. V was pared by 2 bases and J by 6 bases, with 8 bases of the junction left unmatched. CDR3 length: 17 amino acids. CDR3 DNA: TGTGCCTGTGACAAAATACTTGGGGATACGGACACCCGACAGATGTTTTTC. It codes for CACDKILGDTDTRQMFF.

This clone was seen a handful of times. TCRdb's protein for this DNA is that of a much larger clone and differs from the translation at residue 13, likely a read error; the protein shown is the DNA translation. Other DNA sequences in this specimen translate into the identical CDR3. The rearrangement links TRDV1 to TRDJ3, with 9 bases that match TRDD3. CDR3 size: 20 residues. Germline V CDR1 and CDR2: TSWWSYY, QGS. The CDR3 spells CALGNTVWGISSRDTRQMFF. The CDR3 DNA reads TGTGCTCTTGGGAATACGGTATGGGGGATAAGCTCCAGGGACACCCGACAGATGTTTTTC.

The table lists this clone with a few counts. Just one base apart from a much larger clone, this may be a read error. The chain carries TRDV1 and TRDJ3; 8 nucleotides agree with TRDD3. J lost 0 bases, V lost 2 bases, and 18 bases had no gene match. The CDR3 spans 23 residues. From germline, CDR1 is TSWWSYY and CDR2 QGS. CDR3 coding DNA: TGTGCTCTTGGGGAATTAACCTGTCCCTGGGGGACCAGGAGCTCCTGGGACACCCGACAGATGTTTTTC. The encoded protein is CALGELTCPWGTRSSWDTRQMFF.

A word on this clone: Being one base from a much bigger clone, this may be a read error. The CDR3 region is CALGEHDFPGALSSGDTRQMFF. CDR3 DNA sequence: TGTGCTCTTGGGGAACATGACTTCCCGGGGGCCTTAAGCTCCGGGGACACCCGACAGATGTTTTTC. The chain is built from TRDV1 and TRDJ3; D may be TRDD2 or TRDD3 (5 bases each). Germline CDR1 and CDR2: TSWWSYY and QGS. This CDR3 is built from 22 residues.

A few counts support this clone. One base separates it from a far larger clone, so it is likely a read error. Different DNA sequences within this sample yield the same CDR3. The V gene is TRDV1, the J gene TRDJ3; TRDD3 agrees at 10 bases. J lost 2 bases, V lost 1 base, and 20 bases had no gene match. CDR3 size: 24 residues. Germline CDR1 TSWWSYY, CDR2 QGS. DNA of the CDR3: TGTGCTCTTGGGGAACGCCGGAGGTACTGGGGGATCCGGGATCGACCCTGGGACACCCGACAGATGTTTTTC. This gives the protein CALGERRRYWGIRDRPWDTRQMFF.

V usage is TRDV1 and J usage is TRDJ1; unclear D gene. The V gene lost 4 bases and the J gene lost 0 bases, with 21 bases spanning the gap. The V gene's germline CDR1 is TSWWSYY and CDR2 QGS. CDR3 size: 18 residues. CDR3 nucleotide sequence: TGTGCTCTTGGGGCCATCCTGGCTGGCCCTTTGTACACCGATAAACTCATCTTT. As protein: CALGAILAGPLYTDKLIF.

This clone turned up a few times. A read error may explain this, as a much larger clone is one base away. The J gene is TRDJ1, the V gene TRDV1; 7 bases align to TRDD3. The CDR3 runs to 21 residues. Per germline, CDR1 TSWWSYY and CDR2 QGS. The V segment lost 0 bases and the J segment 1 base; nucleotides outside the gene matches: 20. CDR3 protein: CALGELGTYKRLGPCTDKLIF. The CDR3 DNA follows: TGTGCTCTTGGGGAACTCGGGACCTACAAACGACTGGGGCCCTGCACCGATAAACTCATCTTT.

Relative to its sample, this clone is medium-sized (0.01 to 0.1%). The same CDR3 is also encoded by other DNA sequences in this sample. The chain joins TRDV1 to TRDJ1; 8 bases are a match to TRDD3. Per the germline V gene, CDR1 is TSWWSYY and CDR2 is QGS. The length of the CDR3 is 17 residues. The ends lost 0 bases at V and 0 bases at J; junction bases unmatched: 6. The CDR3 reads CALGELGYAPYTDKLIF. The DNA of the CDR3 is TGTGCTCTTGGGGAACTGGGATACGCCCCGTACACCGATAAACTCATCTTT.

By share, this clone counts as large. Other DNA sequences in this specimen translate into the identical CDR3. The chain recombines TRDV2 with TRDJ3; 13 nucleotides align to TRDD3. Germline V gene sequence: CDR1 GEAIGNYY, CDR2 EKD. J was trimmed by 0 bases and V by 3 bases; bases with no gene match: 7. The CDR3 runs to 20 residues. In DNA, the CDR3 is TGTGCCTGTGACTTCTTACTGGGGGATACGCGCTCCTGGGACACCCGACAGATGTTTTTC. Protein: CACDFLLGDTRSWDTRQMFF.

This clone was recorded a few times. A much larger clone is a single base away; this may be a read error. V usage is TRDV3 and J usage is TRDJ2; 13 nucleotides match TRDD3. CDR3 length equals 28 residues. The ends lost 2 bases at V and 4 bases at J; junction bases unmatched: 43. Germline CDR1 TVYSNPD, CDR2 GDNSRS (reference sequence). This CDR3 is CAFRALPIPPTGGYASGLSRASTAQLFF. The CDR3 nucleotides read TGTGCCTTTCGTGCCCTTCCAATCCCTCCAACTGGGGGATACGCCTCCGGTCTCTCACGAGCTTCGACAGCACAACTCTTCTTT.

This clone was counted a few times. TCRdb has a much larger clone's protein, which differs at residue 9 from the translation of this DNA, likely because of a read error; what is shown is the protein translated from the DNA. CDR3 nucleotide sequence: TGTGCCTGTGACGGGAGGGGGAGCCCAACAGCACAACTCTTCTTT. Translated, it gives CACDGRGSPTAQLFF. This chain uses TRDV2 with TRDJ2, with TRDD3 as a possible D gene (6 bases). This CDR3 comprises 15 residues. Germline V gene lookup returns CDR1 GEAIGNYY and CDR2 EKD. Trimming stripped 3 bases from V and 5 bases from J, with 15 bases between.

This clone is termed medium-sized (0.01 to 0.1%). Additional DNA sequences in this sample encode the identical CDR3. J is TRDJ1 and V is TRDV1, with 8 nucleotides matching TRDD3. The CDR3 loop spans 18 amino acids. Germline V gene sequence: CDR1 TSWWSYY, CDR2 QGS. Germline trimming cut 1 base from V and 0 bases from J; bases unmatched to any gene: 10. The CDR3 loop is CALGEPSYVLGDTDKLIF. The CDR3, as DNA: TGTGCTCTTGGGGAACCCTCCTACGTACTGGGGGACACCGATAAACTCATCTTT.

This clone came up a few times. Since a much larger clone is just one base distant, this may be a read error. This chain connects TRDV1 to TRDJ3; D not resolved. Germline V gene sequence: CDR1 TSWWSYY, CDR2 QGS. V was clipped by 0 bases and J by 0 bases, with 21 bases between them. The CDR3 runs to 22 residues. The CDR3 DNA reads TGTGCTCTTGGGGAACTTTTGAGGCGACCGGGACTAAGCTCCTGGGACACCCGACAGATGTTTTTC. This encodes CALGELLRRPGLSSWDTRQMFF.

This clone was observed a few times. This DNA's translation and the protein TCRdb lists, from a much larger clone, do not match at residue 10, likely due to a read error; the protein shown is translated from the DNA. The rearrangement uses TRDV2 and TRDJ3; 11 bases fit TRDD3. Germline lookup yields CDR1 GEAIGNYY and CDR2 EKD. The CDR3 extends over 15 amino acids. For the CDR3, the DNA is TGTGCCTGTGACTGGGGGATACGGGACGCCCGACAGATGTTTTTC. It encodes CACDWGIRDARQMFF.

There are a few counts of this clone. A much larger clone is a single base away; this may be a read error. Other DNA variants within this sample encode the same CDR3. The V gene is TRDV1, the J gene TRDJ1, with 8 bases lining up with TRDD3. Germline CDR1 reads TSWWSYY; CDR2 reads QGS. The CDR3 length is 17 residues. CDR3 residues: CALGELGYAPYTDKLIF. In nucleotides, the CDR3 is TGTGCTCTAGGGGAACTGGGATACGCCCCGTACACCGATAAACTCATCTTT.

Concerning this clone itself: TCRdb has a much larger clone's protein, which differs at residue 12 from the translation of this DNA, likely because of a read error; what is shown is the protein translated from the DNA. The rearrangement joins TRDV1 to TRDJ2; 10 positions match TRDD3. With V trimmed by 2 bases and J by 6 bases, 12 bases remained unmatched. The CDR3 sequence is 18 residues long. Germline-derived CDR1 and CDR2 are TSWWSYY and QGS. CDR3 residues: CALGEAFLLGDGAAQLFF. The CDR3 DNA reads as TGTGCTCTTGGGGAAGCATTCCTACTGGGGGATGGGGCAGCACAACTCTTCTTT.

This clone was observed a few times. Given a much more abundant clone one base away, this may be a read error. Other nucleotide sequences from this sample produce the same CDR3. This sequence joins TRDV2 and TRDJ3; 12 nucleotides agree with TRDD3. CDR1 and CDR2 (germline): GEAIGNYY, EKD. The CDR3 covers 20 residues. Trimming took 0 bases from V and 2 from J; bases not matched to a gene: 7. This chain's CDR3 is CACDTLLGDTKAWDTRQMFF. The CDR3 DNA reads TGTGCCTGTGACACCCTGCTGGGGGATACGAAAGCCTGGGACACCCGACAGATGTTTTTC.

As to this clone: Being one base from a much bigger clone, this may be a read error. The sample contains more than one DNA sequence encoding this CDR3. The V and J genes are TRDV1 and TRDJ1, with TRDD3 matching over 9 bases. With 4 bases clipped from V and 0 bases from J, the junction kept 18 bases outside the gene matches. The CDR3 covers 20 residues. The germline gives CDR1 TSWWSYY, CDR2 QGS. As DNA, the CDR3 is TGTGCTCTTGGGGGACCAGGGGCCACGGCGGCTGGGGGATACACCGATAAACTCATCTTT. Translation gives CALGGPGATAAGGYTDKLIF.

This clone has more than one count but fewer than ten. A much larger clone differs from this one at a single base, so this may be a read error. This sample also contains other DNA sequences that code for the same CDR3. CDR3 amino acids: CACDTVLGDLSWDTRQMFF. CDR3 nucleotides: TGTGCCTGTGACACCGTACTGGGGGACCTCTCCTGGGACACCCGACAGATGTTTTTC. V and J are TRDV2 and TRDJ3; 9 positions match TRDD3. V lost 0 bases to trimming and J lost 0 bases; unmatched junction nucleotides: 5. The CDR3 runs to 19 residues. Germline lookup yields CDR1 GEAIGNYY and CDR2 EKD.

Turning to this clone: Just one base apart from a much larger clone, this may be a read error. The chain links TRDV1 to TRDJ1, with TRDD3 matching over 13 bases. This CDR3 comprises 22 residues. Germline V CDR1 and CDR2: TSWWSYY, QGS. CDR3 region: CALGELEAFLQLGDTVTDRLIF. CDR3 nucleotides: TGTGCTCTTGGGGAGTTAGAGGCCTTCCTACAACTGGGGGATACGGTCACCGATAGACTCATCTTT.

As regards this clone: TCRdb attributes to this sequence the protein of a much larger clone, which differs from the DNA translation at residue 16; a read error is likely, and the protein displayed is translated from the DNA. This sequence joins TRDV1 and TRDJ1; TRDD3 agrees at 8 bases. This CDR3 region has 19 residues. CDR1 is TSWWSYY, CDR2 QGS, per germline. The CDR3: CALGELILSGGVYTDTLIF. The DNA of the CDR3 is TGTGCTCTTGGGGAACTAATCCTGTCTGGGGGAGTGTACACCGATACACTCATCTTT.

This clone was seen more than once but under ten times. A read error is likely here: a far larger clone is one base away. The same CDR3 also results from other DNA sequences found in this sample. The chain carries TRDV2 and TRDJ3; 9 bases line up with TRDD3. This CDR3 has 19 amino acids. The germline V gene encodes CDR1 GEAIGNYY and CDR2 EKD. V dropped 4 bases and J dropped 0; count of bases not matched to a gene: 9. Here the CDR3 reads CACDTYWGSSSWDTRQMFF. The CDR3 nucleotides are TGTGCCTGTGATACGTACTGGGGGAGCAGCTCCTGGGACACCCGACAGATGTTTTTC.

This clone has just a few counts. A much larger clone sits a single nucleotide away, making a read error possible. This specimen includes other DNA sequences encoding the same CDR3. The chain joins TRDV1 to TRDJ2; D is possibly TRDD3 (5 bases). The CDR3 sequence is 15 residues long. Germline V lookup: CDR1 TSWWSYY, CDR2 QGS. CDR3 bases: TGTGCCCTTGGGGAACTTCTCTCTTTGACAGCACAACTCTTCTTT. Its protein is CALGELLSLTAQLFF.

There are a few counts of this clone. TCRdb pairs this DNA with a much larger clone's protein that differs at residue 10, likely a read error; the protein shown was translated from the DNA. V and J are TRDV3 and TRDJ3; 9 nucleotides match TRDD3. J was trimmed by 2 bases and V by 2 bases; bases with no gene match: 10. The CDR3 runs to 18 residues. Per the germline V gene, CDR1 is TVYSNPD and CDR2 is GDNSRS (reference sequence). In DNA form, the CDR3 reads TGTGCCTTTGGGGTACTGGGGGAGACAGCCTGGGACACCCGACAGATGTTTTTC. Protein sequence: CAFGVLGETAWDTRQMFF.